This TCR beta chain emerged from a study of T cell responses to AZD1222 COVID-19 vaccine. CDR3 size: 17 residues. CDR1 and CDR2 from the germline V gene are MNHEY and SVGEGT. The junction had 9 bases not matched to a gene; V was cut back by 0 bases and J by 3 bases. A single count supports this clone. Repertoires were generated with immunoSEQ multiplex PCR, while TCRdb's copy carries only in-frame clones and drops some. The sample consists of about 200,000 clones, over 85% of them appearing once. The origin of this receptor is an adult who received the MenACWY meningococcal vaccine as a control. V is TRBV6-2 or TRBV6-3 and J is TRBJ1-2, with 8 bases aligning to TRBD1. This material consisted of peripheral blood, taken 28 days after the second dose of the MenACWY control vaccine. The CDR3 loop reads CASSYSPDRGGYYGYTF. CDR3 nucleotides: TGTGCCAGCAGTTACTCGCCCGACAGGGGAGGATACTATGGCTACACCTTC.